This T cell receptor beta chain was profiled in a study of OX40 agonist ivuxolimab in advanced cancers. With regard to the full study: Ivuxolimab, which targeted the costimulatory receptor OX40 (CD134), was an agonistic, fully human IgG2 monoclonal antibody. Among the 52 dose-escalation patients, some 20 had hepatocellular carcinoma, approximately 15 melanoma, 9 renal cell carcinoma and 9 head and neck cancer. Intravenous ivuxolimab was administered to patients every 2 weeks at six dose levels: 0.01, 0.1, 0.3, 1.5, 3 and 10 mg/kg. Patients were allowed to have had prior anti-PD-1, anti-PD-L1 or anti-CTLA-4 therapy, and less than 45% of the dose-escalation patients had previously received checkpoint inhibitors. In the dose-escalation cohort, roughly 80% of patients were male, and the mean age was roughly 60 years, with a range of 23 to 79. Three dose-escalation patients achieved partial responses, one with hepatocellular carcinoma and two with cutaneous melanoma. Peripheral TCRbeta sequencing aimed to test whether ivuxolimab altered TCR sequence diversity and caused clonal T-cell expansion. The paper reports the monotherapy dose-escalation portion (N ≈ 52 patients) of the phase I ivuxolimab trial.

In the case of this clone: Its antigen is still unknown. Qualities for individual bases were not recorded, and no much larger clone is one base off.

Genomic DNA was isolated from the sorted cells so that the TCRbeta CDR3 region could be sequenced. The immunoSEQ Assay was used to sequence the TCRbeta CDR3 regions. The immuneACCESS repertoire file appears here via TCRdb, limited to in-frame rearrangements. These files lack a portion of the clones; in checked studies, under half of the deficit traces to unresolved V genes, and the cause of the others is not known. The sample yields more than 55,000 clones; around 81% were counted once. The ten largest clones represent around 4.5% of the sample. The trial excluded patients who had a history of autoimmune disease or who were on systemic immunosuppression. Peripheral blood for TCR sequencing was collected from all dose cohorts at baseline, on cycle 4 day 1, and on cycle 7 day 1. Samples came from an open-label, multicenter, first-in-human phase I dose-escalation trial of ivuxolimab. The trial enrolled adults with locally advanced or metastatic head and neck squamous cell, hepatocellular, melanoma or renal cell carcinoma. Before TCR sequencing, CD4+ T cells and CD8+ T cells from peripheral blood were sorted into separate populations.

Overall study results and their limits: The antigen specificity of the peripheral T cells that underwent clonal expansion was not determined. Clonal expansion of both CD4+ and CD8+ blood T cells was observed from baseline to week 6 at doses 0.1 to 3.0 mg/kg. Low levels of normalized T-cell clonal expansion were also seen in some patients who did not respond. After ivuxolimab, CD8+ T cells had more expanded clones than CD4+ T cells on average. In the 0.1-3.0 mg/kg groups, partial responders had among the lowest normalized peripheral clonal expansion, particularly in CD8+ T cells.

The TCR was taken from an adult with an advanced solid tumor such as melanoma, head and neck, liver or kidney cancer. The sequenced sample was CD4+ or CD8+ T cells sorted from blood, obtained in a trial of the OX40 agonist ivuxolimab.

The CDR3 region has the sequence CASSGGAGANVLTF. The nucleotides read TGTGCCAGTAGTGGCGGGGCAGGGGCCAACGTCCTGACTTTC. The chain uses TRBV19 and TRBJ2-6; matching of 6 bases hints at TRBD2 as the D gene. Between the V and J ends, shortened by 5 bases and 4 bases respectively, the junction contains 9 bases. Looking up the germline V gene (reference sequence) yields CDR1 LNHDA and CDR2 SQIVND. The CDR3 runs 14 residues from the cysteine to the phenylalanine. The CDR3 DNA has 42 bases and is translated from base 1.